This T cell receptor beta chain was captured in a study of T cells in Graves' hyperthyroidism and ophthalmopathy. Study information: Upon initial diagnosis and before any treatment, peripheral blood was collected.

This clonotype was found many times. Its target is unknown. Inclusion characteristics of ophthalmopathy patients comprised a Clinical Activity Score of at least 3, a NOSPECS grade of at least 4, and duration under 3 months. What was amplified from RNA transcripts were TCR beta CDR3 regions. During a first-round RT-PCR of the TCR CDR3, the HTBI primer set was used. MiXCR, run by TCRdb on the multiplex PCR reads, gives a single entry per CDR3 protein. The sample contains a few hundred thousand distinct CDR3 sequences, approximately 18% of which appear only once. Findings of the study overall: The model predicted ophthalmopathy a median roughly six months before onset.

V lost 4 bases to trimming and J lost 2 bases, with 16 bases between them. CDR1 and CDR2 (germline): SGHRS, YFSETQ. CDR3 size: 16 residues. The sequencing input was blood. The source of this sequence is a man aged 18 to 35 with Graves' ophthalmopathy. This chain joins TRBV5-1 and TRBJ2-1, with a weak D call TRBD2 (6 bases). The CDR3 DNA reads TGCGCCAGCAGCAGCCGGGAGTCGAAAGCCTACAATGAGCAGTTCTTC. Its translation is CASSSRESKAYNEQFF.